The 15 T cell receptor beta chains in this list originate from one sample, sequenced in a study of cytomegalovirus exposure and HLA in healthy donors. PCR amplification relied on 60 Vbeta primers (plus 13 Jbeta primers). Profiled with immunoSEQ multiplex PCR; TCRdb holds only in-frame clones, not every one. The repertoire holds roughly 100,000 clones, with around 60% as singletons. Sequencing was performed on PBMCs. These receptor sequences come from a human donor in good health.

This chain links TRBV18 with TRBJ2-5; unclear D gene. The CDR3 totals 12 residues. V shed 1 base and J shed 7 bases, with 7 bases lying between them. CDR1 KGHSH and CDR2 LQKENI come from the germline V gene. CDR3 sequence (DNA): TGTGCCAGCTCACCACTCCCAGGGACCCAGTACTTC. Translating gives CASSPLPGTQYF. The complete variable domain, with remaining parts taken from reference TRBV18 and TRBJ2-5, reads NAGVMQNPRHLVRRRGQEARLRCSPMKGHSHVYWYRQLPEEGLKFMVYLQKENIIDESGMPKERFSAEFPKEGPSILRIQQVVRGDSAAYFCASSPLPGTQYFGPGTRLLVL.

Here the CDR3 DNA reads TGTGCCAGCAGTTTAAACACCTATGGCTACACCTTC. It codes for CASSLNTYGYTF. The chain recombines TRBV28 with TRBJ1-2, with unresolved D. This CDR3 is 12 amino acids long. Germline assignment: CDR1 MDHEN and CDR2 SYDVKM. V gave up 2 bases and J gave up 4 bases, with 5 bases separating them.

The J gene is TRBJ2-5, the V gene TRBV18; D ambiguous. CDR1 is KGHSH, CDR2 LQKENI, per germline. V shed 2 bases and J shed 2 bases, with 6 bases lying between them. This CDR3 is built from 13 residues. The CDR3 DNA follows: TGTGCCAGCTCACCAACTCCTCAAGAGACCCAGTACTTC. Protein: CASSPTPQETQYF. Together with reference TRBV18 and TRBJ2-5, the CDR3 gives the full variable domain: NAGVMQNPRHLVRRRGQEARLRCSPMKGHSHVYWYRQLPEEGLKFMVYLQKENIIDESGMPKERFSAEFPKEGPSILRIQQVVRGDSAAYFCASSPTPQETQYFGPGTRLLVL.

The gene calls are TRBV7-2 and TRBJ2-1; 8 bases line up with TRBD1. CDR3 size: 13 residues. The V gene end was trimmed by 6 bases and the J gene end by 7 bases; junction bases not matched to a gene: 5. Germline V gives CDR1 SGHTA, CDR2 FQGNSA. In DNA form, the CDR3 reads TGTGCCAGCAGAACAGGGGGTGGGAATGAGCAGTTCTTC. Its translation: CASRTGGGNEQFF.

V and J are TRBV4-2 and TRBJ1-6; TRBD1 aligns across 7 bases. J lost 6 bases, V lost 4 bases, and 6 bases had no gene match. The CDR3 sequence is 15 residues long. CDR1 and CDR2 from the germline V gene are LGHNA and YNFKEQ. The CDR3 DNA is TGTGCCAGCAGCCTGAACAGGGGAGGTAATTCACCCCTCCACTTT. Translated: CASSLNRGGNSPLHF.

The rearrangement links TRBV28 to TRBJ2-6, with 7 nucleotides matching TRBD1. The CDR3 sequence is 17 residues long. CDR1 and CDR2 from the germline V gene are MDHEN and SYDVKM. V lost 6 bases and J lost 1; bases outside the gene matches: 9. The CDR3 DNA reads as TGTGCCAGCAGAACGCAGGGGGTACGGTCTGGGGCCAACGTCCTGACTTTC. This sequence encodes CASRTQGVRSGANVLTF.

This clone has just a few counts. The chain recombines TRBV27 with TRBJ1-1; TRBD1 matches 7 bases. Germline assignment: CDR1 MNHEY and CDR2 SMNVEV (reference sequence). The length of the CDR3 is 17 residues. The ends lost 6 bases at V and 0 bases at J; junction bases unmatched: 13. This CDR3 reads CASRRGDRLTLNTEAFF. The CDR3 DNA is TGTGCCAGCAGACGAGGGGACAGATTAACCTTGAACACTGAAGCTTTCTTT.

The CDR3 DNA sequence: TGTGCCAGCAGTTCTGAATCTGGCAGGCAGTACTTC. It encodes CASSSESGRQYF. This chain connects TRBV6-5 to TRBJ2-7; D uncertain. Trimming took 4 bases from V and 9 from J, leaving 13 bases between them. CDR1 and CDR2 (germline): MNHEY, SVGAGI. The CDR3 is 12 amino acids.

The chain employs TRBV30 and TRBJ1-1; D remains ambiguous. V gave up 5 bases and J gave up 7 bases, with 14 bases separating them. The CDR3 is made up of 12 amino acids. The germline V gene has CDR1 GTSNPN and CDR2 SVGIG (reference sequence). The CDR3 DNA is TGTGCCTGGGTGGTTCCCGGGGATGAAGCTTTCTTT. Its protein product is CAWVVPGDEAFF. The whole variable domain, filled in from reference TRBV30 and TRBJ1-1, reads SQTIHQWPATLVQPVGSPLSLECTVEGTSNPNLYWYRQAAGRGLQLLFYSVGIGQISSEVPQNLSASRPQDRQFILSSKKLLLSDSGFYLCAWVVPGDEAFFGQGTRLTVV.

This chain joins TRBV9 and TRBJ2-5; D might be TRBD1 (5 bases). The CDR3 length is 13 residues. Germline V gene lookup returns CDR1 SGDLS and CDR2 YYNGEE. Trimming left V 3 bases short and J 3 bases short, with 9 bases between. CDR3 sequence: CASSATGKETQYF. In nucleotides, the CDR3 is TGTGCCAGCAGCGCCACAGGAAAAGAGACCCAGTACTTC.

The rearrangement links TRBV6-5 to TRBJ2-7; 9 nucleotides line up with TRBD2. V was clipped by 6 bases and J by 6 bases; unmatched bases: 9. CDR1 and CDR2 (germline): MNHEY, SVGAGI. This CDR3 is 14 amino acids long. The CDR3 spells CASSLGAGGCEQYF. CDR3 DNA: TGTGCCAGCAGCCTCGGAGCGGGAGGATGCGAGCAGTACTTC.

This clone has more than one count but fewer than ten. The rearrangement joins TRBV6-1 to TRBJ1-1; the D is unclear. Germline V gene data show CDR1 as MNHNS and CDR2 as SASEGT. The CDR3 loop spans 13 amino acids. Trimming removed 5 bases from V and 0 bases from J, with 7 bases in between. In DNA form, the CDR3 reads TGTGCCAGCAGTCCGGTCCTGAACACTGAAGCTTTCTTT. It is translated as CASSPVLNTEAFF.

The rearrangement joins TRBV19 to TRBJ2-1, with D perhaps matching TRBD1 (6 bases). V was trimmed by 3 bases and J by 5 bases, leaving 14 bases between them. Looked up from germline, CDR1 is LNHDA and CDR2 is SQIVND (reference sequence). The CDR3 is 15 residues long. The CDR3 DNA sequence: TGTGCCAGTAGTATGGGGGCCGGGCGAAACAATGAGCAGTTCTTC. The encoded protein is CASSMGAGRNNEQFF.

This chain joins TRBV7-8 and TRBJ1-4; the D is unclear. Germline loops: CDR1 SGHVS, CDR2 FQNEAQ. This CDR3 comprises 14 residues. Trimming took off 4 bases at V and 8 bases at J, with 14 bases between the two ends. CDR3: CASSSGGEWEKLFF. The CDR3 coding sequence is TGTGCCAGCAGCTCGGGCGGGGAGTGGGAAAAACTGTTTTTT.

V gene TRBV19 combines with J gene TRBJ1-4; possibly TRBD1 for D (5 bases). The length of the CDR3 is 13 residues. The germline gives CDR1 LNHDA, CDR2 SQIVND (reference sequence). Trimming cost V 6 bases and J 4 bases, with 9 bases left between them. In DNA form, the CDR3 reads TGTGCCAGTAGCAGACAGATTAATGAAAAACTGTTTTTT. Translation gives CASSRQINEKLFF.